Listed below are T cell receptor beta chains from one sample, sequenced in a study of OX40 agonist ivuxolimab in advanced cancers. Assay used: immunoSEQ multiplex PCR; TCRdb lists only in-frame clones, some missing. The sample lists tens of thousands of clones, roughly 90% seen once, with about 9.1% in the top ten. Sequencing used CD4+ or CD8+ T cells sorted from blood, obtained in a trial of the OX40 agonist ivuxolimab. These receptor sequences come from an adult with an advanced solid tumor such as melanoma, head and neck, liver or kidney cancer. CDR3s include the opening cysteine and the closing phenylalanine or tryptophan. The order of the fields is clone size, V gene, D gene, J gene, CDR3 DNA, CDR3 protein. The D gene is left open where the match is weak. Clone size is not always given. Where it is, it says once, few, many or a class for expanded clones.

.	TRBV20-1	.	TRBJ1-2	TGCAGTGCTAGAGATTCTCAGGGCTACACCTTC	CSARDSQGYTF
.	TRBV7-2	.	TRBJ2-3	TGTGCCAGCAGCCCCCCCCCTCAGCGGACCCATTGGGTAGATACGCAGTATTTT	CASSPPPQRTHWVDTQYF
.	TRBV30	.	TRBJ2-1	TGTGCCTGGAGTGCAGGACAGAGGAATGAGCAGTTCTTC	CAWSAGQRNEQFF
.	TRBV7-8	.	TRBJ1-5	TGTGCCAGCAGCTTAGCTCAAGGGGGGGTAATGGAGCCCCAGCATTTT	CASSLAQGGVMEPQHF
.	TRBV5-1	.	TRBJ1-1	TGCGCCAGCAGCTTGGTGGGGGCGGCTGAAGCTTTCTTT	CASSLVGAAEAFF
once	TRBV5-1	.	TRBJ2-7	TGCGCCAGCAGCTTTGGGTCTGACTACGAGCAGTACTTC	CASSFGSDYEQYF
.	TRBV9	.	TRBJ1-2	TGTGCCAGCAGCGTAGCGTCAGGGGCGATTGGCTACACCTTC	CASSVASGAIGYTF
.	TRBV27	TRBD1	TRBJ1-2	TGTGCCAGCAGTCACGGGACAGGGGTTTATGGCTACACCTTC	CASSHGTGVYGYTF
.	TRBV5-3	.	TRBJ1-4	TGTGCCAGCAGCTTCCCTTCCAGGAGGGAAAAACTGTTTTTT	CASSFPSRREKLFF
.	TRBV19	TRBD1	TRBJ2-7	TGTGCCAGTAGTATCCGCGGACAGGGGGCCCACTACGAGCAGTACTTC	CASSIRGQGAHYEQYF
.	TRBV7-9	.	TRBJ2-3	TGTGCCAGCAGCCCACGCGTTTCCGGGACGAACACAGATACGCAGTATTTT	CASSPRVSGTNTDTQYF